The 9 T cell receptor beta chains given below trace back to one sample, sequenced in a study of blood T cell repertoires in COVID-19. Using immunoSEQ multiplex PCR, the repertoire was profiled, and TCRdb retains in-frame clones only, with some absent. Of about 220,000 clones listed, roughly 80% are singletons. The sequencing sample was made of peripheral blood. All receptors come from a woman in her fifties or sixties with acute or convalescent COVID-19.

This chain joins TRBV11-3 and TRBJ2-1; D is unclear. Germline V gives CDR1 SGHNT, CDR2 YENEEA. The germline V and J ends were trimmed by 6 bases and 7 bases, with 10 bases remaining between them. The CDR3 runs to 12 residues. The CDR3 protein is CASSRIWNEQFF. The CDR3 nucleotides read TGTGCCAGCAGTAGAATATGGAATGAGCAGTTCTTC.

The chain combines TRBV29-1 with TRBJ2-3; 14 bases are shared with TRBD2. Germline CDR1 SQVTM, CDR2 ANQGSEA. The CDR3 has 17 amino acids. V lost 4 bases to trimming and J lost 0 bases; unmatched junction nucleotides: 6. CDR3 in DNA: TGCAGCGTTGGTTCCGGGACTAGCGGGGGAAGCACAGATACGCAGTATTTT. Protein: CSVGSGTSGGSTDTQYF.

With regard to this clone: Other DNA variants within this sample encode the same CDR3. The rearrangement uses TRBV6-1 and TRBJ2-7, with D possibly being TRBD1 (5 bases). V was clipped by 2 bases and J by 4 bases, with 6 bases between them. Germline V gives CDR1 MNHNS, CDR2 SASEGT. This CDR3 is built from 12 residues. The DNA for the CDR3 is TGTGCCAGCAGTGAAAGGGGATACGAGCAGTACTTC. This sequence encodes CASSERGYEQYF.

J is TRBJ1-3 and V is TRBV28; D call uncertain. Trimming removed 5 bases at V and 1 base at J, with 3 bases between. CDR1 and CDR2 (germline): MDHEN, SYDVKM. The length of the CDR3 is 12 residues. The CDR3 sequence is CASSPSGNTIYF. Here the CDR3 DNA reads TGTGCCAGCAGTCCTTCTGGAAACACCATATATTTT.

The chain links TRBV15 to TRBJ1-5; 9 bases match TRBD1. The CDR3 loop spans 15 amino acids. V lost 0 bases and J lost 7; bases outside the gene matches: 4. The V gene's germline CDR1 is LNHNV and CDR2 YYDKDF (reference sequence). CDR3 in DNA: TGTGCCACCAGCAGAGATACAGGGGGCTGGCAGCCCCAGCATTTT. Amino acid sequence: CATSRDTGGWQPQHF.

Only one count was recorded for this clone. The chain carries TRBV11-2 and TRBJ2-7; 7 nucleotides match TRBD1. With V trimmed by 0 bases and J by 0 bases, 11 bases remained unmatched. Germline CDR1 reads SGHAT; CDR2 reads FQNNGV. The CDR3 runs to 18 residues. The CDR3 here is CASSLDPNRGISSYEQYF. The CDR3 DNA follows: TGTGCCAGCAGCTTAGATCCAAACAGGGGAATTAGCTCCTACGAGCAGTACTTC.

V gene TRBV9 combines with J gene TRBJ1-1; 11 bases agree with TRBD1. The CDR3 extends over 20 amino acids. Trimming cost V 0 bases and J 4 bases; bases outside gene matches: 17. Germline V gene lookup returns CDR1 SGDLS and CDR2 YYNGEE. Here the CDR3 DNA reads TGTGCCAGCAGCGTAGCTACGGGGGCGGTAGGACAGGGGGCGCGCACTGAAGCTTTCTTT. This encodes CASSVATGAVGQGARTEAFF.

This clone showed up just a few times. The rearrangement links TRBV4-2 to TRBJ1-4; the match to TRBD1 covers 7 bases. The J segment lost 5 bases and the V segment lost 2 bases, leaving 2 bases of the junction unmatched. CDR3 size: 14 residues. Germline V gene data show CDR1 as LGHNA and CDR2 as YNFKEQ. The CDR3 nucleotides are TGTGCCAGCAGCCAATACAGGGGAAATGAAAAACTGTTTTTT. It specifies CASSQYRGNEKLFF.

V and J are TRBV5-4 and TRBJ1-2; tentative D call: TRBD1 (5 bases). V lost 1 base and J 10 bases, leaving 14 bases between the germline ends. Germline-derived CDR1 and CDR2 are SGHNT and YYREEE (reference sequence). CDR3 length: 13 residues. CDR3 region: CASSLRGADDYTF. CDR3 bases: TGTGCCAGCAGCTTGAGGGGCGCGGATGACTACACCTTC. The whole variable domain, remainder taken from reference TRBV5-4 and TRBJ1-2, is ETGVTQSPTHLIKTRGQQVTLRCSSQSGHNTVSWYQQALGQGPQFIFQYYREEENGRGNFPPRFSGLQFPNYSSELNVNALELDDSALYLCASSLRGADDYTFGSGTRLTVV.